These 31 T cell receptor beta chains were all obtained from the same sample, sequenced in a study of shared clonotypes between healthy human individuals. Generated by immunoSEQ multiplex PCR, the TCRdb table keeps only in-frame clones and is missing some. The table lists fewer than 800,000 clones, about 90% of them singletons. Naive CD8 isolation took CD45RO-negative cells positively selected for CCR7 and excluded terminally differentiated effector memory CD45RA+ cells. Source material: naive CD8+ T cells sorted from blood. The origin of the receptors is a man aged 30 to 45 in good health.

The J gene is TRBJ1-4, the V gene TRBV7-2; D uncertain. The CDR3 sequence is 14 residues long. V lost 1 base and J lost 7, with 10 bases in between. Per the germline V gene, CDR1 is SGHTA and CDR2 is FQGNSA. The CDR3 sequence: CASSLGGLREKLFF. The CDR3 region has the DNA TGTGCCAGCAGCTTAGGAGGCCTCCGTGAAAAACTGTTTTTT.

This sequence joins TRBV6-6 and TRBJ2-7; TRBD1 matches at 9 bases. Germline V lookup: CDR1 MNHNY, CDR2 SVGAGI (reference sequence). This CDR3 contains 16 residues. V shed 0 bases, J shed 2 bases, and the junction held 5 bases outside the gene matches. The CDR3: CASSYSAGQGTYEQYF. The CDR3 DNA reads TGTGCCAGCAGTTACTCGGCGGGACAGGGAACCTACGAGCAGTACTTC.

As for this clone: Distinct nucleotide sequences in the sample also encode this CDR3. V usage is TRBV7-9 and J usage is TRBJ2-7; unclear D gene. The V gene lost 3 bases and the J gene lost 1 base, with 1 base spanning the gap. Germline assignment: CDR1 SEHNR and CDR2 FQNEAQ (reference sequence). This CDR3 is 11 amino acids long. This CDR3 reads CASSLSYEQYF. In DNA form, the CDR3 reads TGTGCCAGCAGCTTGTCCTACGAGCAGTACTTC.

The sample holds one count of this clone. The J gene is TRBJ2-2, the V gene TRBV5-5; 7 bases map to TRBD1. The CDR3 has 14 residues. The trim removed 2 bases at V and 5 bases at J, leaving 3 bases unmatched. The germline CDR1 and CDR2 sequences are SGHKS and YYEKEE (reference sequence). Written as DNA, the CDR3 is TGTGCCAGCAGCTTCGACAGGGCAACCGGGGAGCTGTTTTTT. The encoded protein is CASSFDRATGELFF.

The V gene is TRBV4-2, the J gene TRBJ2-7; no definite D call. V was shortened by 0 bases and J by 0 bases, with 15 bases between the two germline ends. Per germline, CDR1 LGHNA and CDR2 YNFKEQ. The CDR3 extends over 17 amino acids. This CDR3 reads CASSQEKGDPASYEQYF. The CDR3 DNA reads TGTGCCAGCAGCCAAGAAAAGGGTGACCCAGCCTCCTACGAGCAGTACTTC.

Comment on this clone: At one boundary the junction diverges from the germline segment, which might be a read error. This chain links TRBV19 with TRBJ2-5; D possibly uses TRBD1 or TRBD2 (5 bases each). Germline V gene lookup returns CDR1 LNHDA and CDR2 SQIVND (reference sequence). The CDR3 extends over 13 amino acids. As DNA, the CDR3 is TGTGCCAGCGGGACGGACCTCCAAGAGACCCAGCACTTC. Its protein product is CASGTDLQETQHF.

The V and J genes are TRBV11-2 and TRBJ2-4, with D tentatively TRBD1 or TRBD2 (5 bases each). V was cut by 0 bases and J by 2 bases, with 14 bases left in between. Germline V lookup: CDR1 SGHAT, CDR2 FQNNGV. The CDR3 sequence is 17 residues long. The CDR3 loop reads CASSLDVGSGPKNIQYF. The DNA for the CDR3 is TGTGCCAGCAGCTTAGATGTAGGTTCGGGGCCCAAAAACATTCAGTACTTC.

This CDR3 reads CASSYSTAGHEQYF. CDR3 bases: TGTGCCAGCAGTTACTCAACCGCGGGACACGAGCAGTACTTC. The rearrangement uses TRBV6-5 and TRBJ2-7; tentative D call: TRBD2 (6 bases). This CDR3 has 14 residues. Trimming stripped 0 bases from V and 5 bases from J, with 11 bases between. Looked up from germline, CDR1 is MNHEY and CDR2 is SVGAGI.

The genes are TRBV20-1 and TRBJ2-7; D gene ambiguous. CDR3 length: 11 residues. V shed 4 bases and J shed 6 bases, with 10 bases lying between them. Looked up from germline, CDR1 is DFQATT and CDR2 is SNEGSKA (reference sequence). This chain's CDR3 is CSAKRKGEQYF. CDR3 nucleotide sequence: TGCAGTGCTAAAAGAAAGGGCGAGCAGTACTTC.

The chain couples TRBV7-2 to TRBJ2-1; possible D gene TRBD2, 6 bases. The germline CDR1 and CDR2 sequences are SGHTA and FQGNSA. V was pared by 6 bases and J by 2 bases, with 23 bases between. CDR3 length: 18 amino acids. CDR3 sequence reads: CASRFPRDSGETYNEQFF. For the CDR3, the DNA is TGTGCCAGCAGATTTCCCCGTGATAGCGGAGAAACCTACAATGAGCAGTTCTTC.

The chain recombines TRBV4-1 with TRBJ2-5; a weak D match, TRBD1 (6 bases). Germline CDR1 MGHRA, CDR2 YSYEKL. Trimming left V 2 bases short and J 3 bases short, with 19 bases between. The CDR3 extends over 17 amino acids. The CDR3 loop is CASSQYVGGVMEETQYF. CDR3 coding DNA: TGCGCCAGCAGCCAATACGTTGGGGGCGTGATGGAAGAGACCCAGTACTTC.

This rearrangement joins TRBV6-6 to TRBJ2-1; 7 bases fit TRBD2. J gave up 10 bases and V 11 bases, and 14 bases lay outside the gene matches. The CDR3 runs 13 residues. Germline CDR1 MNHNY, CDR2 SVGAGI (reference sequence). The CDR3 DNA reads as TGTGCCGTTAGCGTGGGAGGGCCTTTCGAGCAGTTCTTC. It specifies CAVSVGGPFEQFF.

CDR3 in amino acids: CASSYITRGETQYF. For the CDR3, the DNA is TGTGCCAGCAGTTACATCACCCGAGGGGAGACCCAGTACTTC. The chain carries TRBV6-6 and TRBJ2-5; D is perhaps TRBD2 (5 bases). Trimming took off 2 bases at V and 5 bases at J, with 12 bases between the two ends. This CDR3 is built from 14 residues. Germline V gene data show CDR1 as MNHNY and CDR2 as SVGAGI (reference sequence).

The chain combines TRBV4-1 with TRBJ2-7; the D gene is possibly TRBD1 (5 bases). The CDR3 has 15 residues. Trimming cost V 1 base and J 6 bases, with 16 bases left between them. Germline lookup yields CDR1 MGHRA and CDR2 YSYEKL. CDR3 amino acids: CASSQAWGIGSEQYF. In nucleotides, the CDR3 is TGCGCCAGCAGCCAAGCCTGGGGCATTGGGTCCGAGCAGTACTTC.

The V gene is TRBV7-9, the J gene TRBJ2-3, with 8 nucleotides matching TRBD2. This CDR3 spans 14 amino acids. V lost 6 bases and J lost 4; bases outside the gene matches: 6. Germline lookup yields CDR1 SEHNR and CDR2 FQNEAQ (reference sequence). CDR3 nucleotides: TGTGCCAGCAGTTCCGGACTAGCACCAGATACGCAGTATTTT. It is translated as CASSSGLAPDTQYF. Full variable domain (outside the CDR3, taken from reference TRBV7-9 and TRBJ2-3): DTGVSQNPRHKITKRGQNVTFRCDPISEHNRLYWYRQTLGQGPEFLTYFQNEAQLEKSRLLSDRFSAERPKGSFSTLEIQRTEQGDSAMYLCASSSGLAPDTQYFGPGTRLTVL.

This clone was detected once. This chain joins TRBV7-8 and TRBJ2-6; 8 bases map to TRBD1. V was clipped by 5 bases and J by 1 base; unmatched bases: 10. CDR3 size: 18 residues. Germline V gene sequence: CDR1 SGHVS, CDR2 FQNEAQ. CDR3 in DNA: TGTGCCAGCAGCAGGAAGGACAGGGCATTTTCTGGGGCCAACGTCCTGACTTTC. As protein: CASSRKDRAFSGANVLTF.

The V gene is TRBV21-1, the J gene TRBJ2-1; whether TRBD1, the table's D call, matches the DNA was not checked. TRBV21-1 is labeled a pseudogene. The CDR3 totals 15 residues. The CDR3 sequence: CASSKASDRGPGQFF. DNA of the CDR3: TGTGCCAGCAGCAAAGCGTCGGACAGGGGGCCTGGGCAGTTCTTC.

The CDR3 region has the DNA TGTGCCAGCAGCCAAGATGGTCATTTAGAACTCGGCAACAATGAGCAGTTCTTC. Translated, it gives CASSQDGHLELGNNEQFF. The rearrangement uses TRBV14 and TRBJ2-1; D unclear. The germline V gene has CDR1 SGHDN and CDR2 FVKESK. Trimming shortened V by 0 bases and J by 5 bases, and 20 bases separated the two germline ends. This CDR3 has 18 residues. The full variable domain, in which reference TRBV14 and TRBJ2-1 provide the parts outside the CDR3, is EAGVTQFPSHSVIEKGQTVTLRCDPISGHDNLYWYRRVMGKEIKFLLHFVKESKQDESGMPNNRFLAERTGGTYSTLKVQPAELEDSGVYFCASSQDGHLELGNNEQFFGPGTRLTVL.

This sequence joins TRBV28 and TRBJ1-5; TRBD1 might be the D (6 bases). The germline V gene encodes CDR1 MDHEN and CDR2 SYDVKM. The CDR3 length is 17 residues. V shed 2 bases and J shed 1 base, with 15 bases lying between them. Here the CDR3 reads CASSLARGWVSNQPQHF. In nucleotides, the CDR3 is TGTGCCAGCAGTTTAGCCAGGGGATGGGTAAGCAATCAGCCCCAGCATTTT.

The CDR3 spells CSAEGGTNEKLFF. CDR3 DNA: TGCAGCGCGGAGGGGGGAACTAATGAAAAACTGTTTTTT. V is TRBV29-1 and J is TRBJ1-4, with D possibly TRBD1 on 6 matching bases. This CDR3 spans 13 amino acids. Trimming took off 7 bases at V and 1 base at J, with 10 bases between the two ends. The germline V gene encodes CDR1 SQVTM and CDR2 ANQGSEA.

This sequence joins TRBV30 and TRBJ2-7; D remains ambiguous. The germline gives CDR1 GTSNPN, CDR2 SVGIG (reference sequence). There are 13 residues in the CDR3. The V gene lost 0 bases and the J gene lost 3 bases, with 9 bases spanning the gap. CDR3 in DNA: TGTGCCTGGAGTGTCTCCACCCACTACGAGCAGTACTTC. It translates to CAWSVSTHYEQYF.

The rearrangement uses TRBV15 and TRBJ1-1; 11 positions agree with TRBD1. CDR3 length: 14 residues. The V and J ends lost 6 bases and 2 bases, in that order; junction bases with no gene match: 2. Per the germline V gene, CDR1 is LNHNV and CDR2 is YYDKDF (reference sequence). CDR3 in DNA: TGTGCCACCAGTGGACAGGGGGCCAACACTGAAGCTTTCTTT. Its protein is CATSGQGANTEAFF.

The V gene is TRBV6-1, the J gene TRBJ2-7; 10 bases align to TRBD2. Germline assignment: CDR1 MNHNS and CDR2 SASEGT. The CDR3 length is 17 residues. Germline trimming cut 2 bases from V and 5 bases from J; bases unmatched to any gene: 12. The DNA for the CDR3 is TGTGCCAGCAGTGAACTAGAAGCTAGCGGGAGAACGAACGAGCAGTACTTC. It encodes CASSELEASGRTNEQYF.

J is TRBJ1-2 and V is TRBV27; D gene unclear. Germline-derived CDR1 and CDR2 are MNHEY and SMNVEV (reference sequence). V lost 5 bases to trimming and J lost 3 bases, with 13 bases between them. This CDR3 has 14 residues. The CDR3 region has the DNA TGTGCCAGCAGTCGTACTCCTTTTGACTATGGCTACACCTTC. This codes for CASSRTPFDYGYTF.

The rearrangement links TRBV28 to TRBJ2-2; no clear D gene. This CDR3 contains 19 residues. The germline V and J ends were trimmed by 5 bases and 3 bases, with 25 bases remaining between them. CDR1 is MDHEN, CDR2 SYDVKM, per germline. CDR3 loop: CASSGWLIRAAEDTGELFF. CDR3 coding DNA: TGTGCCAGCAGTGGCTGGCTAATTAGGGCGGCCGAGGACACCGGGGAGCTGTTTTTT.

The gene calls are TRBV14 and TRBJ2-1; D is possibly TRBD2 (5 bases). Germline CDR1 reads SGHDN; CDR2 reads FVKESK. This CDR3 has 14 amino acids. V shed 4 bases and J shed 6 bases, with 13 bases lying between them. The CDR3, as DNA: TGTGCCAGCAGCCCCCCCTATGGACTCAATGAGCAGTTCTTC. Translation: CASSPPYGLNEQFF.

The chain links TRBV14 to TRBJ1-4; tentative D call: TRBD1 (6 bases). Germline assignment: CDR1 SGHDN and CDR2 FVKESK. V lost 1 base and J 4 bases, leaving 10 bases between the germline ends. The CDR3 consists of 15 residues. CDR3 bases: TGTGCCAGCAGCCAAGGCGGCAGGGGTAATGAAAAACTGTTTTTT. This codes for CASSQGGRGNEKLFF. Full variable domain (missing parts from reference TRBV14 and TRBJ1-4): EAGVTQFPSHSVIEKGQTVTLRCDPISGHDNLYWYRRVMGKEIKFLLHFVKESKQDESGMPNNRFLAERTGGTYSTLKVQPAELEDSGVYFCASSQGGRGNEKLFFGSGTQLSVL.

The rearrangement joins TRBV27 to TRBJ2-5; the D is unclear. V was pared by 5 bases and J by 4 bases, with 17 bases between. Germline-derived CDR1 and CDR2 are MNHEY and SMNVEV (reference sequence). This CDR3 has 15 amino acids. CDR3 DNA sequence: TGTGCCAGCAGTACCACCATCCTAGTGCGAGAGACCCAGTACTTC. Its translation is CASSTTILVRETQYF.

The CDR3 nucleotides read TGTGCCAGCAGTGATATCGGGGGGAGTGCAACCTACGAGCAGTACTTC. Translation: CASSDIGGSATYEQYF. The chain has TRBV6-1 and TRBJ2-7; 7 positions match TRBD2. Germline assignment: CDR1 MNHNS and CDR2 SASEGT. The length of the CDR3 is 16 residues. V shed 3 bases and J 2 bases; nucleotides not matched to a gene: 10.

The J gene is TRBJ2-4, the V gene TRBV27; D tentatively reads TRBD1 or TRBD2 (5 bases each). V was cut by 6 bases and J by 7 bases, with 19 bases left in between. The CDR3 is 15 amino acids. CDR1 MNHEY and CDR2 SMNVEV come from the germline V gene (reference sequence). The chain's CDR3 is CASSYQGPGGNIQYF. CDR3 coding DNA: TGTGCCAGCAGCTACCAGGGCCCCGGAGGTAACATTCAGTACTTC.

V gene TRBV7-8 combines with J gene TRBJ2-3; D not certain. CDR1 and CDR2 (germline): SGHVS, FQNEAQ. CDR3 length: 14 amino acids. Trimming pared 1 base from V and 2 bases from J, leaving 7 bases between. In DNA form, the CDR3 reads TGTGCCAGCAGCTTAGATATCCTCACAGATACGCAGTATTTT. Translating gives CASSLDILTDTQYF.